The source of this T cell receptor beta chain is a study of identical twins. Study findings and constraints: Because invariant MAIT and iNKT cells could be present, zero-insertion analyses could be partly confounded.

Germline V lookup: CDR1 DFQATT, CDR2 SNEGSKA (reference sequence). CDR3 size: 13 residues. This clonotype came up many times. Its antigen is undetermined. TCRdb recomputed calls from the 5' RACE reads with MiXCR, one row per CDR3 protein. The sample records some 630,000 distinct CDR3 sequences, about 7.6% being singletons. The same sample was also studied in work on yellow fever vaccine responses in identical twins.

This TCR derives from a woman younger than 35 in good health. The sequenced material came from PBMCs. J is TRBJ2-2 and V is TRBV20-1, with 11 bases that match TRBD1. CDR3 sequence reads: CSGQGAPSGELFF. CDR3 bases: TGCAGCGGACAGGGGGCCCCTTCCGGGGAGCTGTTTTTT.